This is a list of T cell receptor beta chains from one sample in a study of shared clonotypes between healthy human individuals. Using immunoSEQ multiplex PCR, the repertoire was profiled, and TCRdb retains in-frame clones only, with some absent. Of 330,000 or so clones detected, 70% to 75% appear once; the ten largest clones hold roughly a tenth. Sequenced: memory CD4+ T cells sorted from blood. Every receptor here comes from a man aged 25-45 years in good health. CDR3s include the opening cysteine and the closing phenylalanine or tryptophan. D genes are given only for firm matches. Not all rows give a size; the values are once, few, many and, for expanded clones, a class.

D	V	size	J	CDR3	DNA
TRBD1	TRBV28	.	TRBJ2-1	CASSLGLDRELLGFYNEQFF	TGTGCCAGCAGTTTGGGGCTGGACAGGGAACTACTAGGTTTTTACAATGAGCAGTTCTTC
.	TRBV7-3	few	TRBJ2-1	CASSLGGTAGEQFF	TGTGCCAGCAGCTTAGGGGGCACCGCCGGTGAGCAGTTCTTC
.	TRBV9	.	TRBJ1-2	CASSVGVAASRGYTF	TGTGCCAGCAGCGTAGGAGTGGCAGCGTCAAGGGGCTACACCTTC
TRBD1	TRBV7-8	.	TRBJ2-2	CASSFRFRDSYTGELFF	TGTGCCAGCAGCTTTCGCTTCCGGGACAGTTACACCGGGGAGCTGTTTTTT
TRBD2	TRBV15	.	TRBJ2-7	CATSRVGSGAVEQYF	TGTGCCACCAGCAGAGTGGGTAGCGGGGCCGTTGAGCAGTACTTC
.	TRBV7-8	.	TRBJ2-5	CASSQETQYF	TGTGCCAGCAGCCAAGAGACCCAGTACTTC
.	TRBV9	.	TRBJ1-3	CASSVVDQGAAGNTIYF	TGTGCCAGCAGCGTAGTGGACCAGGGTGCTGCTGGAAACACCATATATTTT
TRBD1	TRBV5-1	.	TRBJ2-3	CASSLDRGFYTQYF	TGCGCCAGCAGCTTGGACAGGGGGTTCTATACGCAGTATTTT
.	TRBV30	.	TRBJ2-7	CAWSAAGTYEQYF	TGTGCCTGGAGTGCGGCAGGGACCTACGAGCAGTACTTC
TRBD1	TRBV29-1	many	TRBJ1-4	CSARGQTNEKLFF	TGCAGCGCACGGGGACAGACTAATGAAAAACTGTTTTTT
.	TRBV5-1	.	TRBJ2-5	CASSPGGAEETQYF	TGCGCCAGCAGCCCCGGCGGAGCTGAAGAGACCCAGTACTTC
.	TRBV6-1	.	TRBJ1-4	CASSTGLRAEKLFF	TGTGCCAGCAGTACCGGGTTGAGGGCTGAAAAACTGTTTTTT
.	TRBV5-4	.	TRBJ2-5	CASSLDSNQETQYF	TGTGCCAGCAGCTTGGACAGCAACCAAGAGACCCAGTACTTC
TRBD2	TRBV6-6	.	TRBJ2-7	CASTHHDREGHEQYF	TGTGCCAGCACTCATCACGACCGGGAGGGCCACGAGCAGTACTTC
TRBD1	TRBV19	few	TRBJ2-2	CASTPGQGVAGELFF	TGTGCCAGTACACCGGGACAGGGGGTTGCCGGGGAGCTGTTTTTT
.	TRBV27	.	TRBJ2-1	CASSSARDLYNEQFF	TGTGCCAGCAGTTCCGCGCGGGACCTCTACAATGAGCAGTTCTTC
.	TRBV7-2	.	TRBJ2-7	CASSSQPLGISYEQYF	TGTGCCAGCAGCTCACAGCCTCTCGGCATCTCCTACGAGCAGTACTTC
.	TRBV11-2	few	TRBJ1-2	CASSLDYGGVGYTF	TGTGCCAGCAGCTTAGACTACGGGGGGGTCGGCTACACCTTC
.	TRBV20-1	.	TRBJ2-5	CSARSGETQYF	TGCAGTGCTCGAAGCGGTGAGACCCAGTACTTC
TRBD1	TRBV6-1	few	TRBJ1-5	CASSDGVRGLYQPQHF	TGTGCCAGCAGTGATGGGGTCAGGGGGCTATATCAGCCCCAGCATTTT